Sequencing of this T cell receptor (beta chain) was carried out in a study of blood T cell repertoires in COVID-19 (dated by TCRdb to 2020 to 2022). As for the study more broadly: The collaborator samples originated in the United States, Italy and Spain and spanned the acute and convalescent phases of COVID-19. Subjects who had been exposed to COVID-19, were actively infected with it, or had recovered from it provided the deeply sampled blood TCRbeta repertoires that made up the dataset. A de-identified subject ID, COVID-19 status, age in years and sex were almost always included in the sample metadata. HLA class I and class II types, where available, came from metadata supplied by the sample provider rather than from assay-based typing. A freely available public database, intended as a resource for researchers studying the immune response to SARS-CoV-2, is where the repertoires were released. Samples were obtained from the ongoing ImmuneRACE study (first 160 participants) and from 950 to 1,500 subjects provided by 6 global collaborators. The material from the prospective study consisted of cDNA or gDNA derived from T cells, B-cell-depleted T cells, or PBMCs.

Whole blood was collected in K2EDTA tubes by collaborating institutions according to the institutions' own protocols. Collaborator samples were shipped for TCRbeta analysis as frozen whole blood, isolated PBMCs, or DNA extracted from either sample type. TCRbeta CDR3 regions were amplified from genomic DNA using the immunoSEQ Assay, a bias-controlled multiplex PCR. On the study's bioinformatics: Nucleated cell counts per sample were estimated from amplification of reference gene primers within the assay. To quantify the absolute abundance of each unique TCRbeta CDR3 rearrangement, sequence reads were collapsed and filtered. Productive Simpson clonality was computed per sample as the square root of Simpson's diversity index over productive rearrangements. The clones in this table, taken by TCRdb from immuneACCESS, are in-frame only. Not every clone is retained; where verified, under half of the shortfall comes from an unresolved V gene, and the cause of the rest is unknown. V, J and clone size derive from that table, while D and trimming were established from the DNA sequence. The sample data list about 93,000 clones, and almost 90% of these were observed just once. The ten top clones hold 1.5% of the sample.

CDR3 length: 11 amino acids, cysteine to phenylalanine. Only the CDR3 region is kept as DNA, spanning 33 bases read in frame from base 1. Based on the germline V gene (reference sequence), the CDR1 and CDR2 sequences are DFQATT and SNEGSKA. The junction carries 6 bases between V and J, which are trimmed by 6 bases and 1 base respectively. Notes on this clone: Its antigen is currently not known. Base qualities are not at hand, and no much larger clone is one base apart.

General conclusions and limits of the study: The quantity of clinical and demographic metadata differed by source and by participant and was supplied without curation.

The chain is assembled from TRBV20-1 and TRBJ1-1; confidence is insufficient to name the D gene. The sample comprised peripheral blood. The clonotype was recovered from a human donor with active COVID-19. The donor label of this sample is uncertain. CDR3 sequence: CSAFKNTEAFF. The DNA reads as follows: TGCAGTGCGTTTAAGAACACTGAAGCTTTCTTT.